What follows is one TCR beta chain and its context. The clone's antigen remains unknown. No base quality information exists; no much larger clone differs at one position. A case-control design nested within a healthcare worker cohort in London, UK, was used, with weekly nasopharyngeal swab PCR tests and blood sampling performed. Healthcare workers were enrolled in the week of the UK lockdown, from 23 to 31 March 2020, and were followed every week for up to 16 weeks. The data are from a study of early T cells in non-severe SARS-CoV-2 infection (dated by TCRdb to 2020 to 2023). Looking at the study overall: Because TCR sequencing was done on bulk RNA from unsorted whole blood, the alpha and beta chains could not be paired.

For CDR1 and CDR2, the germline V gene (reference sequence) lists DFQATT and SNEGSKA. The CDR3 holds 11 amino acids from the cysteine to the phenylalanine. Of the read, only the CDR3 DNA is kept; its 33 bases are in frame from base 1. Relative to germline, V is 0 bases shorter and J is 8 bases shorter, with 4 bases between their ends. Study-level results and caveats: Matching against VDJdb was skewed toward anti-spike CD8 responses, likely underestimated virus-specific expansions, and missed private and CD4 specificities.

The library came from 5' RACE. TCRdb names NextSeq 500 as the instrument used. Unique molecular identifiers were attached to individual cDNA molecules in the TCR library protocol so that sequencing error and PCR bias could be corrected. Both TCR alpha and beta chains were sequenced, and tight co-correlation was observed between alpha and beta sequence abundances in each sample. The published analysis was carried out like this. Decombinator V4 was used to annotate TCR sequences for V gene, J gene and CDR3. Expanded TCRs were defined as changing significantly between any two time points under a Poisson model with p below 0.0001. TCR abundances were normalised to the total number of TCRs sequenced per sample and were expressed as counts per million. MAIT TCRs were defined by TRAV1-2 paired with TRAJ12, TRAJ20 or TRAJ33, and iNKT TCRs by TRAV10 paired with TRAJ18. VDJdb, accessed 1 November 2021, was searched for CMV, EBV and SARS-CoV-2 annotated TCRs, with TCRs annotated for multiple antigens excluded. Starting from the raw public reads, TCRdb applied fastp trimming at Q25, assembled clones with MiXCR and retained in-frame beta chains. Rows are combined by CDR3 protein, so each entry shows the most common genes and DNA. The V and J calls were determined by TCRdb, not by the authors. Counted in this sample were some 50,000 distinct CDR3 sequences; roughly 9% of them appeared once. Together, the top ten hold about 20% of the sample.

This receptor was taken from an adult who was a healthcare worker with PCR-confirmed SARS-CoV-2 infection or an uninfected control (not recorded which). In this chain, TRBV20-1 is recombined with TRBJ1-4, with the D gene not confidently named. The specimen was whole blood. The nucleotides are TGCAGTGCTAGAGAAAACGAAAAACTGTTTTTT. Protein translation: CSARENEKLFF.